A few counts support the clone carrying this T cell receptor beta chain. Its antigen remains unknown. TCRB transcripts that were expressed got sequenced, as all of the isolated RNA had been reverse transcribed. The protocol was immunoSEQ multiplex PCR, while the TCRdb copy is restricted to in-frame clones and leaves out a portion. The sample includes some 900,000 clones, 15% to 20% of them seen just once. This entry belongs to a study of beta chain features in type 1 diabetes. For the study at large: Patients and healthy donors were similar in age, gender and cell yields.

CDR1 is SGHAT, CDR2 FQNNGV, per germline. Losses at the gene ends were 4 bases for V and 5 bases for J; bases not matched to a gene: 7. This CDR3 contains 14 residues. Study-wide results and limits: Here, the possible influence of HLA type (on TCRB rearrangement) remained unresolved.

The chain couples TRBV11-2 to TRBJ1-2, with 7 bases fitting TRBD1. The specimen sequenced was naive CD4+ T cells from blood. The receptor comes from a woman younger than 30 in good health. The CDR3 here is CASSSKTGPYGYTF. The DNA of the CDR3 is TGTGCCAGCAGCTCGAAGACAGGGCCATATGGCTACACCTTC.